Included here is one T cell receptor (beta chain) sequence, with context. Here immunoSEQ multiplex PCR was the method, and the copy in TCRdb shows in-frame clones only, minus some. This sample has about 130,000 clones; just under 95% occur once, and the top ten carry around 0.022%. The data were obtained in a study of human thymus T cells. Resected material from corrective heart surgery provided the thymus tissue analysed. The CDR3 is 15 amino acids. Trimming pared 4 bases from V and 2 bases from J, leaving 13 bases between. Looked up from germline, CDR1 is SGHRS and CDR2 is YFSETQ. This receptor was obtained from a boy in the first two years of life with a congenital heart defect but otherwise immunologically healthy. The sample comprised thymus tissue. The rearrangement links TRBV5-1 to TRBJ2-1, with D maybe TRBD1 (6 bases). The CDR3 nucleotides are TGCGCCAGCAGCCCACGCAGGGGCCCCTACAATGAGCAGTTCTTC. It encodes CASSPRRGPYNEQFF.